This T cell receptor beta chain stems from a study of naive and memory T cell subsets. V gave up 5 bases and J gave up 5 bases; unmatched junction bases: 7. The CDR3 loop spans 14 amino acids. Notes on the study in general: Over 90% of naive TCR sequences appeared only once after error correction, unlike memory subsets. A few larger clonotypes appeared in naive repertoires, especially CD8, possibly memory cells re-expressing CD45RA.

Both TRBC1 and TRBC2 were covered by a beta constant-region primer of two equimolar oligonucleotides. Four rounds of PCR amplified the ligated cDNA using nested alpha and beta constant-region primers plus SP2. TCRdb ran MiXCR on the UMI-ligation and nested PCR reads and lists one entry per CDR3 protein. Here the sample spans about 90,000 distinct CDR3 sequences, 11% being singletons. To note about this clonotype: Antigen specificity is unknown.

Alpha and beta libraries were amplified separately from the second PCR onward. Cells stained for CD3, CD4, CD8, CD45RA and CD27 were sorted into four subsets. V gene TRBV12-3 or TRBV12-4 combines with J gene TRBJ2-7; 9 bases map to TRBD1. The sample consisted of naive CD4+ T cells from blood. The sequence came from a human donor in good health. In nucleotides, the CDR3 is TGTGCCAGCAGTCGCCGACAGGGGGACCACGAGCAGTACTTC. Protein product: CASSRRQGDHEQYF.